The entry below gives a single T cell receptor (beta chain) sequence along with its context. What it recognizes is unknown. The CDR3 extends over 15 amino acids. The germline V gene has CDR1 LNHNV and CDR2 YYDKDF (reference sequence). Trimming stripped 0 bases from V and 3 bases from J, with 9 bases between. Some clones are missing from TCRdb's copy, which holds only in-frame ones; the method was immunoSEQ multiplex PCR. The sample contains about 72,000 clones, under 85% of which appear only once. This specimen belongs to a study of OX40 agonist ivuxolimab in advanced cancers. About the study: Each patient was given ivuxolimab into a vein every 2 weeks, at 0.01 to 10 mg/kg. Partial response was recorded in three patients: one hepatocellular carcinoma and two cutaneous melanoma cases. Study-wide findings and caveats: People who partly responded at 0.1-3.0 mg/kg had some of the least clonal expansion seen.

This sequence was found in an adult with an advanced solid tumor such as melanoma, head and neck, liver or kidney cancer. Sequenced material: CD4+ or CD8+ T cells sorted from blood, taken in a trial of the OX40 agonist ivuxolimab. The chain employs TRBV15 and TRBJ2-1, with a tentative D call TRBD1 (6 bases). The CDR3 loop is CATSREQGFYNEQFF. The CDR3 DNA reads as TGTGCCACCAGCAGAGAACAGGGATTCTACAATGAGCAGTTCTTC.